A single T cell receptor beta chain is shown here with its context. V was trimmed by 8 bases and J by 2 bases, leaving 18 bases between them. Germline V gives CDR1 MDHEN, CDR2 SYDVKM. The CDR3 is 15 amino acids. Only in-frame clones appear in the TCRdb table, and some are missing; sequencing was by immunoSEQ multiplex PCR. The sample yields more than 200,000 clones, roughly 84% seen once. The sample is drawn from a study of blood T cell repertoires in COVID-19. The specimen was peripheral blood. V is TRBV28 and J is TRBJ1-2; D is possibly TRBD1 (5 bases). The clonotype was recovered from a man in his sixties with acute or convalescent COVID-19. CDR3 nucleotide sequence: TGTGCCAGCCTTACTTCCGGGCAGGGAAACTATGGCTACACCTTC. It is translated as CASLTSGQGNYGYTF.